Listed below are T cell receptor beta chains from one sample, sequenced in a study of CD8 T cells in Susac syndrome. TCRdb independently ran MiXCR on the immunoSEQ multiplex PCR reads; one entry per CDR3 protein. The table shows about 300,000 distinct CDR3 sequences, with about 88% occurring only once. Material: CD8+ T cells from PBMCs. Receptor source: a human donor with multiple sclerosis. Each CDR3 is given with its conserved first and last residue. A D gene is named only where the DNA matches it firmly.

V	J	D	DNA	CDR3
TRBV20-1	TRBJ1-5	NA	TGCAGTGCTAGAGCTAACGTAGGGAGCAATCAGCCCCAGCATTTT	CSARANVGSNQPQHF
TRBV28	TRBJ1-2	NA	TGTGCCAGCAGCCCTGGGGGGGGCCTAGCTTATGGCTACACCTTC	CASSPGGGLAYGYTF
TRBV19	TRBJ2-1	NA	TGTGCCAGTAGTATGTCAGGGTCGCCTTACAATGAGCAGTTCTTC	CASSMSGSPYNEQFF
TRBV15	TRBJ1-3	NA	TGTGCCACCAGCAGAGATTCTGAGGGATCTGGAAACACCATATATTTT	CATSRDSEGSGNTIYF
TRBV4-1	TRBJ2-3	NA	TGCGCCAGCAGCCAAGAAGGTGGTCGGGGAGTCCGCACAGATACGCAGTATTTT	CASSQEGGRGVRTDTQYF
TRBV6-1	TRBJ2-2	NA	TGTGCCAGCAGCCCGGAGAACACCGGGGAGCTGTTTTTT	CASSPENTGELFF
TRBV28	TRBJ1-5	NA	TGTGCCAGCAGTTTAGGGGACTGTTATAGCAATCAGCCCCAGCATTTT	CASSLGDCYSNQPQHF
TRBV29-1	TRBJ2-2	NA	TGCAGCGTTATCACCACCGGGGAGCTGTTTTTT	CSVITTGELFF
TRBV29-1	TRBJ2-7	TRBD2	TGCAGCGTTTGGGAGGGCCGATACGAGCAGTACTTC	CSVWEGRYEQYF
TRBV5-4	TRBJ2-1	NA	TGTGCCAGCAGCTCGGATTACTCAACATCACGAAACAATGAGCAGTTCTTC	CASSSDYSTSRNNEQFF
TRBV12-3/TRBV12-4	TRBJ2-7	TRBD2	TGTGCCAGCAGTCTCGCAGGGACTAGCGGACTCTACGAGCAGTACTTC	CASSLAGTSGLYEQYF
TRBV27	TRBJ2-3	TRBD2	TGTGCCAGCAGTTCTGGGGGGGTCGGGGATACGCAGTATTTT	CASSSGGVGDTQYF
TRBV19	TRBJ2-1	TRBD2	TGTGCCAGTAGCACTAGCGGGAGCTCCTACAATGAGCAGTTCTTC	CASSTSGSSYNEQFF
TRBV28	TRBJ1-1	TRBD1	TGTGCCAGCAGTTTATGGGGACAGGGGGCTGAAGCTTTCTTT	CASSLWGQGAEAFF
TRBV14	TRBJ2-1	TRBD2	TGTGCCAGCAGCCAAGGGGGACTAGCGGGAGTGTTTCCCGACAATGAGCAGTTCTTC	CASSQGGLAGVFPDNEQFF